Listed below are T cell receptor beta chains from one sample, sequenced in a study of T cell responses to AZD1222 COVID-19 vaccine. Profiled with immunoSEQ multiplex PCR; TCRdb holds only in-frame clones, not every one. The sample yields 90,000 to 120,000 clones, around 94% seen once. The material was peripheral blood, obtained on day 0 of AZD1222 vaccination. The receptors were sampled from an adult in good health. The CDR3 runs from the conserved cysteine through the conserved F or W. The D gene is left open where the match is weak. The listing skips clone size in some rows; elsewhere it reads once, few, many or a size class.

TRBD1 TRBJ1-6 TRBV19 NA TGTGCCAGTAGTCAATGGACAGGGGCACGGTCACCCCTCCACTTT CASSQWTGARSPLHF
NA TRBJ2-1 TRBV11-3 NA TGTGCCAGCAGAGCCTTGTACAATGAGCAGTTCTTC CASRALYNEQFF
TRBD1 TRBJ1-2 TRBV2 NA TGTGCCAGCAGTCCCGACAGGGGTTATGGCTACACCTTC CASSPDRGYGYTF
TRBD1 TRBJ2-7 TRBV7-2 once TGTGCCAGCAGCTTGGGAACCGGGACAGGGGGTTGGGTGCAGTACTTC CASSLGTGTGGWVQYF
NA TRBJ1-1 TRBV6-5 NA TGTGCCAGCAGTTCATGGGGGGCCGGGGAGAACACTGAAGCTTTCTTT CASSSWGAGENTEAFF
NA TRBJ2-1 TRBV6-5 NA TGTGCCAGCAGCCCCTTTGGGGTAGCAAATGAGCAGTTCTTC CASSPFGVANEQFF
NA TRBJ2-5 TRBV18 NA TGTGCCAGCTCACCCGGAGGAAAAGAGACCCAGTACTTC CASSPGGKETQYF
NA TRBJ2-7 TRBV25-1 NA TGTGCCAGCAGTGAATATGGGTATTCCTACGAGCAGTACTTC CASSEYGYSYEQYF
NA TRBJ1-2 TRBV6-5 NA TGTGCCAGCAGCCGGGACAACCCTGGCTACACCTTC CASSRDNPGYTF
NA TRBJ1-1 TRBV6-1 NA TGTGCCAGCAGTGAAAGGGCACCAAACTTGAACACTGAAGCTTTCTTT CASSERAPNLNTEAFF